This TCR beta chain was found in a study of blood T cell repertoires in COVID-19. Study-level background: Sites in the United States, Italy and Spain provided acute and convalescent COVID-19 samples.

V shed 3 bases and J shed 0 bases, with 8 bases lying between them. The CDR3 is made up of 15 amino acids. CDR1 is MNHEY, CDR2 SMNVEV, per germline (reference sequence). In the source study's methods: For nucleated cells, counts were estimated from reference gene primer amplification. Generated by immunoSEQ multiplex PCR, the TCRdb table keeps only in-frame clones and is missing some. V, J and clone size are those of that table, while D and trimming were read from the DNA. The sample holds roughly 330,000 clones, more than 70% seen once. Clinical histories supplied by participants themselves formed the basis of cohort assignment.

This receptor was identified in a woman aged 25-40 years who had recovered from COVID-19. The specimen sequenced was PBMCs or T cells enriched from blood (not recorded which). The rearrangement uses TRBV27 and TRBJ2-2; D is unresolved. The CDR3 DNA follows: TGTGCCAGCAGTTTGGGCAGGTCGAACACCGGGGAGCTGTTTTTT. As protein: CASSLGRSNTGELFF.